The clone carrying this T cell receptor beta chain came up many times. The antigen is undetermined. From the reads, TCRdb called clonotypes with MiXCR, one entry per CDR3 protein. The sample consists of 100,000 to 150,000 distinct CDR3 sequences, approximately 8.8% of them appearing once. The record originates from a study of T cell repertoires in cytomegalovirus infection. The wider study: Through public TCR beta signatures, both CMV infection and matching HLA type were indicated. Findings and caveats of the study: The study identified carriers of CMV plus the relevant HLA from cumulative public TCR beta family frequency. In two of eight donors, the top clonotype was HLA-C-restricted CMV-specific.

V was trimmed by 1 base and J by 4 bases, leaving 12 bases between them. CDR1 and CDR2 from the germline V gene are MDHEN and SYDVKM. CDR3 size: 15 residues. Sequenced: PBMCs. The receptor was derived from a human donor in good health (CMV status not recorded). Some clones in this sample may be carry-over from other donors' samples. The gene calls are TRBV28 and TRBJ2-3; weak D call: TRBD1 (6 bases). The CDR3 nucleotides are TGTGCCAGCAGTTTATATGCAGGGGCCTCAGATACGCAGTATTTT. Protein: CASSLYAGASDTQYF.